This paragraph covers one T cell receptor beta chain sequence. The sample comes from a study of T cell responses to AZD1222 COVID-19 vaccine. Some clones are missing from TCRdb's copy, which holds only in-frame ones; the method was immunoSEQ multiplex PCR. The sample includes about 67,000 clones, less than 90% of them seen just once. The germline V gene encodes CDR1 LNHDA and CDR2 SQIVND (reference sequence). V shed 7 bases, J shed 0 bases, and the junction held 6 bases outside the gene matches. This CDR3 is built from 16 residues. The sequence was collected from an adult in good health. This chain uses TRBV19 with TRBJ1-5, with TRBD1 matching 10 bases. Material: peripheral blood, obtained on day 0 of AZD1222 vaccination. CDR3 protein: CASMLGQGFSNQPQHF. CDR3 bases: TGTGCCAGTATGCTGGGACAGGGGTTTAGCAATCAGCCCCAGCATTTT.